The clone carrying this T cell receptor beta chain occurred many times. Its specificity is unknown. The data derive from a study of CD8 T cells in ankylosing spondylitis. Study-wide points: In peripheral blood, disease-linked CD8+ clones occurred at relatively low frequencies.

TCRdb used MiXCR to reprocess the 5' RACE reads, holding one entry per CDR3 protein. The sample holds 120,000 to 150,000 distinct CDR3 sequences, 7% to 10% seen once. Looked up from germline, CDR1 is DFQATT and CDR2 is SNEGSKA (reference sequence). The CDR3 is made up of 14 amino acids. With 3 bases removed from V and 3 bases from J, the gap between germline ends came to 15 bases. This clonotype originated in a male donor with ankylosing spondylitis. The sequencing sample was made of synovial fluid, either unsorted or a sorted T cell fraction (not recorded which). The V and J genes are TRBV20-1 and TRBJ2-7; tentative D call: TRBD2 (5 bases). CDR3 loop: CSARDSGSFYEQYF. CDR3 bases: TGCAGTGCTAGGGACTCTGGGTCCTTCTACGAGCAGTACTTC.